This T cell receptor beta chain was found in a study of blood T cell repertoires in COVID-19. About the study: Sites across the United States, Italy and Spain contributed samples from acute and convalescent COVID-19. The cDNA or gDNA used as material had been derived from T cells, B-cell-depleted T cells, or PBMCs.

The CDR3 loop spans 17 amino acids. Germline CDR1 reads ENHRY; CDR2 reads SYGVKD. V dropped 3 bases and J dropped 8; count of bases not matched to a gene: 13. Per the original methods: Researchers report that nucleated cell counts were estimated from reference gene primer amplification. The protocol was immunoSEQ multiplex PCR, while the TCRdb copy is restricted to in-frame clones and leaves out a portion. V and J calls and clone size are those listed in that table; D and trimming were worked out from the DNA. The sample yields 150,000 to 200,000 clones, roughly nine tenths seen once. This clone was recorded once.

The rearrangement links TRBV10-3 to TRBJ2-2; TRBD1 matches 9 bases. This clonotype was obtained from a man in his forties or fifties with acute or convalescent COVID-19. The sequenced material came from peripheral blood. The CDR3 bases are TGTGCCATCAGTGATCTGGTCCCCGACAGGGGGTTAGGGGAGCTGTTTTTT. Translation: CAISDLVPDRGLGELFF.